These 15 T cell receptor beta chains share one sample of origin, sequenced in a study of cytomegalovirus exposure and HLA in healthy donors. The PCR ran on 60 Vbeta and 13 Jbeta primers. Clones were sequenced by immunoSEQ multiplex PCR, and TCRdb holds only the in-frame ones, with some missing. The sample consists of about 130,000 clones, over 60% of them appearing once. Sequenced input: PBMCs. The receptors come from a female donor in good health and CMV-seronegative.

This chain uses TRBV14 with TRBJ2-1; TRBD1 might be the D (5 bases). The CDR3 consists of 15 residues. The V end lost 2 bases, the J end lost 7 bases, and 15 bases lay between the germline ends. Looked up from germline, CDR1 is SGHDN and CDR2 is FVKESK. CDR3 loop: CASSQRTPDLNEQFF. The CDR3 DNA is TGTGCCAGCAGCCAAAGGACACCCGATTTAAATGAGCAGTTCTTC.

This chain links TRBV2 with TRBJ2-2; D might be TRBD2 (5 bases). The CDR3 loop spans 12 amino acids. CDR1 and CDR2 (germline): SNHLY, FYNNEI. V lost 6 bases and J 8 bases, leaving 10 bases between the germline ends. DNA for the CDR3: TGTGCCAGCAGACGAGGCGGGGGGGAGCTGTTTTTT. This gives the protein CASRRGGGELFF.

The chain employs TRBV5-1 and TRBJ2-7; 7 nucleotides align to TRBD1. Germline values: CDR1 SGHRS, CDR2 YFSETQ. V dropped 3 bases and J dropped 0; count of bases not matched to a gene: 6. The length of the CDR3 is 15 residues. The DNA of the CDR3 is TGCGCCAGCAGCTCGTCTAGGGACAGCTCCTACGAGCAGTACTTC. It specifies CASSSSRDSSYEQYF.

This clone was recorded a few times. J is TRBJ2-6 and V is TRBV11-2; D unclear. Germline V gene lookup returns CDR1 SGHAT and CDR2 FQNNGV. The V gene lost 10 bases and the J gene lost 2 bases, with 6 bases spanning the gap. CDR3 length equals 12 residues. The CDR3 DNA sequence: TGTGCCACTGGCCCTGGGGCCAACGTCCTGACTTTC. As protein: CATGPGANVLTF.

The CDR3 reads CASSQGVLAGGPADTQYF. The CDR3 bases are TGCGCCAGCAGCCAAGGGGTTCTAGCGGGGGGGCCGGCAGATACGCAGTATTTT. This chain links TRBV4-1 with TRBJ2-3; 12 nucleotides match TRBD2. The CDR3 has 18 amino acids. Germline V gene data show CDR1 as MGHRA and CDR2 as YSYEKL. J lost 4 bases, V lost 1 base, and 9 bases had no gene match.

V usage is TRBV7-9 and J usage is TRBJ1-1, with TRBD1 matching 7 bases. This CDR3 contains 14 residues. Looked up from germline, CDR1 is SEHNR and CDR2 is FQNEAQ (reference sequence). J gave up 3 bases and V 6 bases, and 7 bases lay outside the gene matches. The DNA for the CDR3 is TGTGCCAGCAGTCCACAGGGGATGGACACTGAAGCTTTCTTT. Residues: CASSPQGMDTEAFF.

This chain links TRBV6-1 with TRBJ1-1; TRBD1 matches 8 bases. In germline, CDR1 is MNHNS, CDR2 SASEGT. CDR3 length: 13 amino acids. Trimming removed 8 bases from V and 1 base from J; junction bases left unmatched: 3. The CDR3 is CASHGQGNTEAFF. The DNA of the CDR3 is TGTGCCAGCCACGGACAGGGGAACACTGAAGCTTTCTTT.

About this clone itself: The same CDR3 also results from other DNA sequences found in this sample. The V gene is TRBV18, the J gene TRBJ1-5; D unclear. This CDR3 comprises 13 residues. CDR1 KGHSH and CDR2 LQKENI come from the germline V gene. The V end was cut by 1 base, the J end by 5 bases, with 6 bases between. As DNA, the CDR3 is TGTGCCAGCTCACCACAGGGAGATCAGCCCCAGCATTTT. Protein: CASSPQGDQPQHF.

This chain joins TRBV5-1 and TRBJ2-1; D might be TRBD2 (5 bases). There are 12 residues in the CDR3. The germline V gene has CDR1 SGHRS and CDR2 YFSETQ. V lost 4 bases and J lost 10, with 12 bases in between. The CDR3 sequence: CASSMGREEQFF. CDR3 sequence (DNA): TGCGCCAGCAGCATGGGTAGGGAGGAGCAGTTCTTC.

This sequence joins TRBV18 and TRBJ1-1, with 11 bases aligning to TRBD1. The CDR3 is 18 residues long. V lost 1 base, J lost 0 bases, and 7 bases stayed unmatched. Per germline, CDR1 KGHSH and CDR2 LQKENI. The CDR3 loop reads CASSPRGDRGFMNTEAFF. CDR3 nucleotides: TGTGCCAGCTCACCACGGGGGGACAGGGGGTTTATGAACACTGAAGCTTTCTTT.

The chain has TRBV11-2 and TRBJ2-5; D uncertain. Trimming left V 3 bases short and J 5 bases short, with 10 bases between. Germline-derived CDR1 and CDR2 are SGHAT and FQNNGV. The CDR3 sequence is 13 residues long. The DNA of the CDR3 is TGTGCCAGCAGCTTTTCTTCCGGGGAGACCCAGTACTTC. Its protein is CASSFSSGETQYF.

The V call is TRBV10-3, the J call TRBJ1-1, with D hard to call. V was shortened by 0 bases and J by 7 bases, with 15 bases between the two germline ends. Germline-derived CDR1 and CDR2 are ENHRY and SYGVKD. The CDR3 length is 15 residues. In DNA, the CDR3 is TGTGCCATCAGTGAGTCGACGGGGAGAGCGGGTGAAGCTTTCTTT. This codes for CAISESTGRAGEAFF.

Only one count was recorded for this clone. The chain has TRBV11-2 and TRBJ2-1; weak D call: TRBD2 (6 bases). The ends were cut back, 3 bases at V and 9 bases at J, with 18 bases in the middle. This CDR3 comprises 15 residues. The V gene's germline CDR1 is SGHAT and CDR2 FQNNGV. CDR3 loop: CASSFRVGSRGEQFF. CDR3 DNA: TGTGCCAGCAGCTTTCGGGTCGGGAGTCGGGGTGAGCAGTTCTTC.

Only a few counts were recorded for this clone. V is TRBV2 and J is TRBJ2-4; D gene ambiguous. Trimming left V 3 bases short and J 0 bases short, with 9 bases between. Looked up from germline, CDR1 is SNHLY and CDR2 is FYNNEI. The CDR3 contains 15 residues. The CDR3 region has the DNA TGTGCCAGCAGTGATGGGCAGGTAGCCAAAAACATTCAGTACTTC. Translated: CASSDGQVAKNIQYF.

V and J are TRBV11-2 and TRBJ2-5, with 15 bases matching TRBD2. Germline V gene lookup returns CDR1 SGHAT and CDR2 FQNNGV. J gave up 2 bases and V 5 bases, and 3 bases lay outside the gene matches. The CDR3 is made up of 16 amino acids. The CDR3 DNA follows: TGTGCCAGCAGCCCGGGACTAGCGGGGGGACAAGAGACCCAGTACTTC. Its translation: CASSPGLAGGQETQYF.